This paragraph reports one T cell receptor beta chain. This specimen comes from a study of cytomegalovirus exposure and HLA in healthy donors. CDR1 is SGDLS, CDR2 YYNGEE, per germline. V lost 0 bases and J lost 3, with 10 bases in between. The CDR3 covers 15 residues. 60 Vbeta and 13 Jbeta primers were used in PCR. Measured with immunoSEQ multiplex PCR; TCRdb has only the in-frame clones, and not every one. This table holds 210,000 or so clones, around 73% found once. V gene TRBV9 combines with J gene TRBJ2-1, with a weak D call TRBD2 (7 bases). The sequence came from a woman aged 25 to 39 in good health and CMV-seropositive. Material for sequencing was PBMCs. The CDR3 DNA reads TGTGCCAGCAGCGTAGGGAGGGGGGGCTACAATGAGCAGTTCTTC. Amino acid sequence: CASSVGRGGYNEQFF.